This TCR beta chain was identified during a study of control samples from healthy donors and cancer patients. Only in-frame clones appear in the TCRdb table, and some are missing; sequencing was by immunoSEQ multiplex PCR. The sample has 150,000 to 200,000 clones; around 90% are singletons. Trimming removed 5 bases from V and 6 bases from J; junction bases left unmatched: 9. CDR3 length: 15 residues. From germline, CDR1 is SEHNR and CDR2 FQNEAQ (reference sequence). Specimen: blood. The gene calls are TRBV7-9 and TRBJ2-1; 8 positions agree with TRBD2. This clonotype was obtained from a man between 18 and 29 years old in good health. CDR3 DNA: TGTGCCAGCAGCCCGGCGGGGGGCGGGATCAATGAGCAGTTCTTC. Its protein is CASSPAGGGINEQFF.